This T cell receptor beta chain stems from a study of blood T cell repertoires in COVID-19. The authors' processing: Estimation of nucleated cell counts was performed using reference gene primer amplification. Here immunoSEQ multiplex PCR was the method, and the copy in TCRdb shows in-frame clones only, minus some. The DNA gave D and trimming, while V, J and clone size come from that table. The data show roughly 90,000 clones, 80% to 85% seen once. Losses at the gene ends were 4 bases for V and 1 base for J; bases not matched to a gene: 5. Per the germline V gene, CDR1 is LGHDT and CDR2 is YNNKEL (reference sequence). The CDR3 is 16 amino acids.

The chain has TRBV3-1 (or the pseudogene TRBV3-2) and TRBJ2-2; TRBD1 matches 8 bases. Sequencing was performed on peripheral blood. The receptor's source is an elderly woman with active or convalescent COVID-19. The CDR3 bases are TGTGCCAGCAGCCGGACCGGGACAGGGAACACCGGGGAGCTGTTTTTT. Amino acid sequence: CASSRTGTGNTGELFF.